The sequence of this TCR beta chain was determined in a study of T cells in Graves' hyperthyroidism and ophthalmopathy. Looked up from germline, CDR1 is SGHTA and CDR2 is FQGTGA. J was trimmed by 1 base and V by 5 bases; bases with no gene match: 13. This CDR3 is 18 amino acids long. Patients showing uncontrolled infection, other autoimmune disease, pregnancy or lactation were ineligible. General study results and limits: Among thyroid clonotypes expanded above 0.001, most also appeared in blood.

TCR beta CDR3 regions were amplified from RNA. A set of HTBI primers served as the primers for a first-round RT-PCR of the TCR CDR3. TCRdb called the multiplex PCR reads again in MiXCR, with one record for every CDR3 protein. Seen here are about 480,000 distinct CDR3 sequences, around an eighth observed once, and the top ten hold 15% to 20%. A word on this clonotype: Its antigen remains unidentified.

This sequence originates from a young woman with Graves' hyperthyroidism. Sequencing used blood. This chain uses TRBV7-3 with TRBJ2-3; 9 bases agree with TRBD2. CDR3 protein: CASSLGLAGSGGTDTQYF. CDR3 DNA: TGTGCCAGCAGCCTAGGGCTAGCGGGATCGGGGGGCACAGATACGCAGTATTTT.